A single sample gave rise to the 21 T cell receptor beta chains below, sequenced in a study of control samples from healthy donors and cancer patients. The table came from immunoSEQ multiplex PCR; TCRdb's copy has only in-frame clones and leaves some out. The repertoire consists of more than 75,000 clones, with around 90% occurring once and the leading ten covering under 2.5%. The sample comprised PBMCs. The receptors shown here come from a woman aged 60-75 years with head and neck cancer.

The CDR3 loop is CASSLGQELYEQYF. CDR3 sequence (DNA): TGTGCCAGCAGCTTGGGACAGGAGCTCTACGAGCAGTACTTC. The chain links TRBV5-6 to TRBJ2-7; TRBD1 might be the D (6 bases). Looked up from germline, CDR1 is SGHDT and CDR2 is YYEEEE. V shed 0 bases and J shed 3 bases, with 10 bases lying between them. The CDR3 has 14 residues.

The genes are TRBV24-1 and TRBJ2-3, with a tentative D call TRBD1 (5 bases). Per the germline V gene, CDR1 is KGHDR and CDR2 is SFDVKD. The CDR3 is made up of 13 amino acids. Trimming left V 5 bases short and J 3 bases short, with 8 bases between. The chain's CDR3 is CATSVGATDTQYF. The CDR3 DNA reads TGTGCCACCAGTGTAGGGGCAACAGATACGCAGTATTTT.

Remarks on this clone: This sample includes further DNA sequences coding for the same CDR3. V and J are TRBV5-1 and TRBJ2-7; 10 bases are shared with TRBD2. CDR3 size: 15 residues. Germline loops: CDR1 SGHRS, CDR2 YFSETQ. With 2 bases clipped from V and 4 bases from J, the junction kept 6 bases outside the gene matches. The CDR3: CASSFSGRASYEQYF. CDR3 DNA sequence: TGCGCCAGCAGCTTCAGCGGGAGGGCCTCGTACGAGCAGTACTTC.

This chain links TRBV5-1 with TRBJ2-5; 7 bases fit TRBD1. The CDR3 length is 15 residues. The V gene end was trimmed by 5 bases and the J gene end by 2 bases; junction bases not matched to a gene: 9. Germline CDR1 and CDR2: SGHRS and YFSETQ. CDR3 residues: CASRGGQNLQETQYF. The CDR3 region has the DNA TGCGCCAGCAGAGGGGGACAGAATCTTCAAGAGACCCAGTACTTC.

The rearrangement joins TRBV6-6 to TRBJ2-2, with TRBD1 matching 7 bases. CDR3 length: 13 amino acids. V lost 5 bases and J lost 7; bases outside the gene matches: 4. Per germline, CDR1 MNHNY and CDR2 SVGAGI (reference sequence). The CDR3 DNA follows: TGTGCCAGCAGTCGACAGGGCGACGGGGAGCTGTTTTTT. It codes for CASSRQGDGELFF.

This sequence joins TRBV6-5 and TRBJ2-7; 13 positions agree with TRBD2. The germline V gene has CDR1 MNHEY and CDR2 SVGAGI. CDR3 size: 14 residues. V was clipped by 6 bases and J by 5 bases; unmatched bases: 4. The CDR3, as DNA: TGTGCCAGCAGAGGACTAGCGGGAGCCCACGAGCAGTACTTC. Encoded protein: CASRGLAGAHEQYF.

The V and J genes are TRBV6-4 and TRBJ1-1; 9 positions match TRBD1. The CDR3 contains 13 residues. V lost 6 bases to trimming and J lost 10 bases; unmatched junction nucleotides: 9. Germline CDR1 is MRHNA and CDR2 is SNTAGT. The DNA of the CDR3 is TGTGCCAGCAGGTCCACCGGGACAGGGCCAGCTTTCTTT. Amino acid sequence: CASRSTGTGPAFF.

This chain links TRBV12-3 or TRBV12-4 with TRBJ1-1, with D uncertain. V shed 2 bases and J shed 1 base, with 5 bases lying between them. The CDR3 covers 13 residues. As DNA, the CDR3 is TGTGCCAGCAGTTTAACAGAGAACACTGAAGCTTTCTTT. Translating gives CASSLTENTEAFF.

The chain has TRBV5-6 and TRBJ1-1, with D maybe TRBD1 (5 bases). With 4 bases removed from V and 2 bases from J, the gap between germline ends came to 15 bases. This CDR3 contains 15 residues. Germline-derived CDR1 and CDR2 are SGHDT and YYEEEE. The CDR3 coding sequence is TGTGCCAGCAGCCTCCCCACGGGACCAAACACTGAAGCTTTCTTT. This translates into CASSLPTGPNTEAFF.

The chain carries TRBV5-4 and TRBJ2-7; possibly TRBD2 for D (6 bases). Trimming removed 0 bases at V and 2 bases at J, with 18 bases between. CDR1 is SGHNT and CDR2 is YYREEE in the germline V gene (reference sequence). The CDR3 totals 17 residues. CDR3 sequence reads: CASSLDQGGQGAYEQYF. The CDR3 region has the DNA TGTGCCAGCAGCTTGGATCAGGGAGGTCAAGGGGCCTACGAGCAGTACTTC.

To note about this clone: The sample has other DNA sequences that encode this CDR3 too. The V gene is TRBV10-1, the J gene TRBJ2-7; 7 nucleotides line up with TRBD2. CDR3 length equals 16 residues. J was trimmed by 0 bases and V by 1 base; bases with no gene match: 6. From germline, CDR1 is WNHNN and CDR2 SYGVQD (reference sequence). The CDR3 sequence is CASSEYPSGSSYEQYF. In nucleotides, the CDR3 is TGCGCCAGCAGTGAGTATCCTAGCGGAAGCTCCTACGAGCAGTACTTC.

This chain connects TRBV7-9 to TRBJ1-2; D is uncertain. CDR3 length equals 15 residues. The V gene's germline CDR1 is SEHNR and CDR2 FQNEAQ (reference sequence). V was trimmed by 2 bases and J by 0 bases, leaving 10 bases between them. The CDR3 reads CASSLSTDTNYGYTF. For the CDR3, the DNA is TGTGCCAGCAGCTTATCAACAGACACTAACTATGGCTACACCTTC.

V and J are TRBV3-1 (or the pseudogene TRBV3-2) and TRBJ1-1; D possibly corresponds to TRBD1 (6 bases). The CDR3 has 15 residues. Germline V gene sequence: CDR1 LGHDT, CDR2 YNNKEL (reference sequence). Trimming pared 0 bases from V and 0 bases from J, leaving 8 bases between. Written as DNA, the CDR3 is TGTGCCAGCAGCCAAGACAGGGGATTGAACACTGAAGCTTTCTTT. Translated, it gives CASSQDRGLNTEAFF.

V gene TRBV7-8 combines with J gene TRBJ1-1; 7 bases agree with TRBD1. V dropped 0 bases and J dropped 4; count of bases not matched to a gene: 5. This CDR3 contains 15 residues. Germline CDR1 SGHVS, CDR2 FQNEAQ. The chain's CDR3 is CASSLAPGGGTEAFF. As DNA, the CDR3 is TGTGCCAGCAGCTTAGCGCCAGGGGGTGGCACTGAAGCTTTCTTT. Supplemented by reference TRBV7-8 and TRBJ1-1, the full variable domain reads GAGVSQSPRYKVAKRGQDVALRCDPISGHVSLFWYQQALGQGPEFLTYFQNEAQLDKSGLPSDRFFAERPEGSVSTLKIQRTQQEDSAVYLCASSLAPGGGTEAFFGQGTRLTVV.

This clone was seen a single time. The chain employs TRBV28 and TRBJ1-1; the D is unclear. The CDR3 runs 15 residues. Trimming shortened V by 7 bases and J by 10 bases, and 25 bases separated the two germline ends. Germline CDR1 and CDR2: MDHEN and SYDVKM. Here the CDR3 DNA reads TGTGCCAGCATCCCCTTTATGATGGTATCTGGAGGAGCTTTCTTT. Protein sequence: CASIPFMMVSGGAFF.

The V call is TRBV30, the J call TRBJ1-4; 7 positions match TRBD1. Germline V gene data show CDR1 as GTSNPN and CDR2 as SVGIG (reference sequence). V dropped 5 bases and J dropped 7; count of bases not matched to a gene: 7. CDR3 length: 13 residues. In DNA, the CDR3 is TGTGCCTGGGGCCAGGGGGAGAGTGAAAAACTGTTTTTT. Its protein is CAWGQGESEKLFF. Together with reference TRBV30 and TRBJ1-4, the CDR3 gives the full variable domain: SQTIHQWPATLVQPVGSPLSLECTVEGTSNPNLYWYRQAAGRGLQLLFYSVGIGQISSEVPQNLSASRPQDRQFILSSKKLLLSDSGFYLCAWGQGESEKLFFGSGTQLSVL.

The chain joins TRBV7-3 to TRBJ2-3; D uncertain. V was shortened by 2 bases and J by 6 bases, with 9 bases between the two germline ends. Germline V gene sequence: CDR1 SGHTA, CDR2 FQGTGA. There are 13 residues in the CDR3. The CDR3 DNA sequence: TGTGCCAGCAGCTTAGCGGACCCCGATACGCAGTATTTT. Encoded protein: CASSLADPDTQYF.

The V call is TRBV6-2 or TRBV6-3, the J call TRBJ1-1; D remains ambiguous. The V gene's germline CDR1 is MNHEY and CDR2 SVGEGT. Trimming cost V 0 bases and J 7 bases, with 18 bases left between them. This CDR3 contains 16 residues. CDR3 bases: TGTGCCAGCAGTTACTCGAAGGGCCAAGTGTCATATGAAGCTTTCTTT. Protein sequence: CASSYSKGQVSYEAFF.

V usage is TRBV5-4 and J usage is TRBJ1-2; no clear D gene. This CDR3 is built from 17 residues. The V end lost 2 bases, the J end lost 5 bases, and 22 bases lay between the germline ends. The V gene's germline CDR1 is SGHNT and CDR2 YYREEE (reference sequence). In DNA form, the CDR3 reads TGTGCCAGCAGCTTCTCCCGAGCCGGGAACCATATTTATGGCTACACCTTC. Amino acid sequence: CASSFSRAGNHIYGYTF.

The chain uses TRBV7-2 and TRBJ2-5; TRBD1 agrees at 7 bases. CDR1 SGHTA and CDR2 FQGNSA come from the germline V gene. The trim removed 5 bases at V and 7 bases at J, leaving 10 bases unmatched. The CDR3 contains 14 residues. In DNA form, the CDR3 reads TGTGCCAGCAGCGCCGACAGGGTATTAGGGACCCAGTACTTC. Its protein product is CASSADRVLGTQYF.

The rearrangement joins TRBV18 to TRBJ2-7, with D uncertain. V shed 1 base and J shed 6 bases, with 7 bases lying between them. The CDR3 is made up of 12 amino acids. The germline gives CDR1 KGHSH, CDR2 LQKENI. CDR3 nucleotides: TGTGCCAGCTCACCACAGGTAGGCGAGCAGTACTTC. Its protein is CASSPQVGEQYF.